The 7 T cell receptor beta chains below all came from one sample that was sequenced in a study of cytomegalovirus exposure and HLA in healthy donors. Amplification used 60 Vbeta primers and 13 Jbeta primers. Data came from immunoSEQ multiplex PCR; TCRdb stores just in-frame clones and leaves some out. Of roughly 80,000 clones listed, around 70% are singletons. Sequences were obtained from PBMCs. Source of these receptors: a woman in her fifties or sixties in good health and CMV-seropositive.

For this clone: Distinct nucleotide sequences in the sample also encode this CDR3. The chain uses TRBV11-2 and TRBJ2-7; unclear D gene. This CDR3 is built from 14 residues. Trimming cost V 1 base and J 2 bases, with 9 bases left between them. Germline CDR1 is SGHAT and CDR2 is FQNNGV. The CDR3 region is CASSLGPTTYEQYF. The DNA for the CDR3 is TGTGCCAGCAGCTTAGGCCCAACAACCTACGAGCAGTACTTC.

V and J are TRBV28 and TRBJ1-5; TRBD1 might be the D (5 bases). Germline V gene lookup returns CDR1 MDHEN and CDR2 SYDVKM. CDR3 size: 11 residues. Trimming shortened V by 7 bases and J by 4 bases, and 5 bases separated the two germline ends. The CDR3 here is CASKGNQPQHF. CDR3 in DNA: TGTGCCAGCAAGGGGAATCAGCCCCAGCATTTT.

The CDR3 sequence is CASSQGGTGVNEQFF. CDR3 nucleotides: TGTGCCAGCAGCCAGGGAGGAACGGGAGTGAATGAGCAGTTCTTC. The rearrangement joins TRBV6-5 to TRBJ2-1, with D tentatively TRBD2 (6 bases). The V end lost 6 bases, the J end lost 7 bases, and 19 bases lay between the germline ends. The CDR3 has 15 amino acids. CDR1 is MNHEY and CDR2 is SVGAGI in the germline V gene.

The V and J genes are TRBV6-5 and TRBJ2-1; 11 nucleotides match TRBD2. The V gene's germline CDR1 is MNHEY and CDR2 SVGAGI. There are 15 residues in the CDR3. With 2 bases clipped from V and 3 bases from J, the junction kept 0 bases outside the gene matches. In DNA, the CDR3 is TGTGCCAGCAGTTACGGACTAGCGGGCTACAATGAGCAGTTCTTC. Translated, it gives CASSYGLAGYNEQFF.

The rearrangement uses TRBV10-3 and TRBJ2-1; 12 bases match TRBD2. The CDR3 consists of 14 residues. In germline, CDR1 is ENHRY, CDR2 SYGVKD. Trimming took 6 bases from V and 7 from J; bases not matched to a gene: 4. The CDR3 bases are TGTGCCATCAGGAGGACTAGCGGGATGAATGAGCAGTTCTTC. Translation: CAIRRTSGMNEQFF.

The CDR3 region is CASSDSSGSTGELFF. The CDR3 bases are TGTGCCAGCAGTGACTCTAGCGGGAGCACCGGGGAGCTGTTTTTT. V gene TRBV6-4 combines with J gene TRBJ2-2, with 9 positions matching TRBD2. CDR3 length: 15 amino acids. V gave up 0 bases and J gave up 4 bases; unmatched junction bases: 0. Germline values: CDR1 MRHNA, CDR2 SNTAGT.

This clone was seen a handful of times. V is TRBV6-4 and J is TRBJ1-2, with TRBD1 as a possible D gene (6 bases). V dropped 7 bases and J dropped 1 base, with 16 bases sitting between them. CDR3 length equals 15 residues. Germline-derived CDR1 and CDR2 are MRHNA and SNTAGT. CDR3 nucleotides: TGTGCCAGCAACCGGGAGGGGGGAAGTAACTATGGCTACACCTTC. The encoded protein is CASNREGGSNYGYTF.